This paragraph covers one TCR beta chain sequence. The CDR3 consists of 16 residues. V was shortened by 6 bases and J by 2 bases, with 20 bases between the two germline ends. CDR1 and CDR2 from the germline V gene are LNHDA and SQIVND (reference sequence). This sample was taken from a study of blood T cell repertoires in COVID-19. The protocol was immunoSEQ multiplex PCR, while the TCRdb copy is restricted to in-frame clones and leaves out a portion. The sample lists some 350,000 clones, over 80% occurring once. The source is a woman aged 50 to 60 with COVID-19, enrolled during active disease. Input material: peripheral blood. The chain combines TRBV19 with TRBJ2-7, with a tentative D call TRBD2 (6 bases). CDR3 amino acids: CASSLLWREEPYEQYF. CDR3 DNA sequence: TGTGCCAGTAGCCTCCTTTGGAGGGAAGAACCCTACGAGCAGTACTTC.